The sequence of this T cell receptor beta chain was determined in a study of blood T cell repertoires in COVID-19. Turning to the study itself: Samples of COVID-19 (acute and convalescent) were obtained from the United States, Italy and Spain. Sample material is recorded as cDNA or gDNA derived from T cells, B-cell-depleted T cells, or PBMCs.

Germline V gives CDR1 SGHNT, CDR2 YYREEE (reference sequence). The V end was cut by 3 bases, the J end by 3 bases, with 4 bases between. This CDR3 comprises 12 residues. Original processing notes: Estimates of nucleated cell counts were drawn from the amplification of reference gene primers. Here immunoSEQ multiplex PCR was the method, and the copy in TCRdb shows in-frame clones only, minus some. That table is the source of V, J and clone size, and D and trimming were worked out from the DNA. This repertoire shows 200,000 to 300,000 clones, 70% to 90% found once; its top ten account for about 2%. This TCR was sampled from a man between 25 and 39 years old with active or convalescent COVID-19. V gene TRBV5-4 combines with J gene TRBJ2-4; D unresolved. The sample comprised peripheral blood. The CDR3 loop reads CASSSDKNIQYF. As DNA, the CDR3 is TGTGCCAGCAGCTCAGACAAAAACATTCAGTACTTC.